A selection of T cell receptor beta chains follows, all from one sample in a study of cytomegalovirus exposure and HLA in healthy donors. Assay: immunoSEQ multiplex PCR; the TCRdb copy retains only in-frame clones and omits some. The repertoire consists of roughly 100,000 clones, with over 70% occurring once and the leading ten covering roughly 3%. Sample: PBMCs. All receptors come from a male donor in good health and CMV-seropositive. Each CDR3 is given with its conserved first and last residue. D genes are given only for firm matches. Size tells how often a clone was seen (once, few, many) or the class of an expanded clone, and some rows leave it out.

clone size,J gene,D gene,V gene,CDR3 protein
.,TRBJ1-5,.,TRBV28,CASMRVGLPNQPQHF
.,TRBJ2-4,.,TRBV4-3,CASSQGRRWGDIQYF
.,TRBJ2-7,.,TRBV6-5,CASSYLRGRDYEQYF
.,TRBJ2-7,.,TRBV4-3,CASSQDRGSYEQYF
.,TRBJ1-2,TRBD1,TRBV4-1,CASSQGGTGKGYGYTF
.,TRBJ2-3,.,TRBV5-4,CASSFPGDTQYF
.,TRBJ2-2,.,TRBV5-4,CASSLSLKPGELFF
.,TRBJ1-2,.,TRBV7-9,CASSLTGFGYTF
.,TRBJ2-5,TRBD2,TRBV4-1,CASSQEKTSGVRVRETQYF
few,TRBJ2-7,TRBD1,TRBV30,CAWTRGHYEQYF
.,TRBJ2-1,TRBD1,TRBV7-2,CASSPTDRSNNEQFF
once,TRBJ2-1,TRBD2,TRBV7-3,CASSSFSGGDEQFF
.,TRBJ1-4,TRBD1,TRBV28,CASSGSDRVNEKLFF
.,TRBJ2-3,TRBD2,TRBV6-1,CASSDLAGGLDADTQYF
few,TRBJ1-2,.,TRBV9,CASSEFGANYGYTF
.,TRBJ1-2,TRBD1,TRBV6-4,CASTPSGQGSYGYTF
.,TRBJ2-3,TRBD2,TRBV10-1,CASNKREGSDTQYF
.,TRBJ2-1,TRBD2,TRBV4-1,CASSQESSGSGNEQFF
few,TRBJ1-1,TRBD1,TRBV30,CAWRLDRAITEAFF
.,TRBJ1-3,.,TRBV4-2,CASSQNGVLKGNTIYF
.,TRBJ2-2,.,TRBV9,CASSVEQNTGELFF
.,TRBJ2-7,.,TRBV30,CASTGQGEDEQYF
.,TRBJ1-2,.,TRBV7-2,CASSPDSNYGYTF
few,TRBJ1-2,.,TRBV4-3,CASSQERRTNYGYTF